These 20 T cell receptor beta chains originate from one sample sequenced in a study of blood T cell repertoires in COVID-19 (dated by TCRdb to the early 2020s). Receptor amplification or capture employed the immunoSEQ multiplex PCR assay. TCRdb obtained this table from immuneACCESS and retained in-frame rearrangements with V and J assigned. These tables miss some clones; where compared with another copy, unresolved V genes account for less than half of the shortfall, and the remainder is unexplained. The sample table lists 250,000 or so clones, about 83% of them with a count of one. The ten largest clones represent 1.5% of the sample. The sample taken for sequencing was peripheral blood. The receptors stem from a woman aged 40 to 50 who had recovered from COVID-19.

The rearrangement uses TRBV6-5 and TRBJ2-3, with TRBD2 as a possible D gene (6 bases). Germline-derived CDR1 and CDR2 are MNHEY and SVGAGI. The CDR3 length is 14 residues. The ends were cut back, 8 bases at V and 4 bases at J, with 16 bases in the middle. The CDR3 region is CASSRDSRSDTQYF. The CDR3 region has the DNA TGTGCCAGCTCCCGGGACTCTCGGTCAGATACGCAGTATTTT.

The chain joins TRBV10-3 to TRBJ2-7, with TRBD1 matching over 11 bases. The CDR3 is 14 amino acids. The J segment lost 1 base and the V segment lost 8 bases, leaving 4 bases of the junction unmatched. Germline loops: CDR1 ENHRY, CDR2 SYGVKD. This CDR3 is CAICGQGASYEQYF. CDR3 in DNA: TGTGCCATCTGCGGACAGGGGGCGTCCTACGAGCAGTACTTC.

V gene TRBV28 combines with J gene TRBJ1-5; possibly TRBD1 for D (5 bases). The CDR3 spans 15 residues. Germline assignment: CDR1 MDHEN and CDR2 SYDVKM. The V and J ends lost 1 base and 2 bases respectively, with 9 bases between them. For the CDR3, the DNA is TGTGCCAGCAGTTTATTAGGGGCTGGCAATCAGCCCCAGCATTTT. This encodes CASSLLGAGNQPQHF.

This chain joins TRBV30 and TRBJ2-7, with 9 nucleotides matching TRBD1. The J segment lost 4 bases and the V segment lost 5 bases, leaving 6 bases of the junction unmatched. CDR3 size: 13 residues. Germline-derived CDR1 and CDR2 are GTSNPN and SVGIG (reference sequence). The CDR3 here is CAWAPGTGYEQYF. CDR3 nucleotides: TGTGCCTGGGCCCCCGGGACAGGGTACGAGCAGTACTTC. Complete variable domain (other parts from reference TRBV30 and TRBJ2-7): SQTIHQWPATLVQPVGSPLSLECTVEGTSNPNLYWYRQAAGRGLQLLFYSVGIGQISSEVPQNLSASRPQDRQFILSSKKLLLSDSGFYLCAWAPGTGYEQYFGPGTRLTVT.

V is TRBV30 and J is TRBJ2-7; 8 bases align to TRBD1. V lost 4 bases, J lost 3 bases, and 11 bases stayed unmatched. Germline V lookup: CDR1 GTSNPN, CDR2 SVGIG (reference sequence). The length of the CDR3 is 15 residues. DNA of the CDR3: TGTGCCTGGACCCTTCCCGACAGGGGCTACTACGAGCAGTACTTC. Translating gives CAWTLPDRGYYEQYF.

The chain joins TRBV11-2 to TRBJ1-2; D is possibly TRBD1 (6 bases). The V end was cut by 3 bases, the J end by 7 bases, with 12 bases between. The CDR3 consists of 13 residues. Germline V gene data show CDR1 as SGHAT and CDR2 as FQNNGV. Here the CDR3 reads CASSLSSGAGYTF. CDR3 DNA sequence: TGTGCCAGCAGCTTGAGCTCAGGGGCTGGCTACACCTTC.

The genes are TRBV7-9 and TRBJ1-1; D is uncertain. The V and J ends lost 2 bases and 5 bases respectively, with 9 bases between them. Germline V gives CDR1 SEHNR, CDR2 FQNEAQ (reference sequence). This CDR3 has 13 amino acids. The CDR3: CASSLSSLTEAFF. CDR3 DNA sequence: TGTGCCAGCAGCTTAAGCTCCCTGACTGAAGCTTTCTTT.

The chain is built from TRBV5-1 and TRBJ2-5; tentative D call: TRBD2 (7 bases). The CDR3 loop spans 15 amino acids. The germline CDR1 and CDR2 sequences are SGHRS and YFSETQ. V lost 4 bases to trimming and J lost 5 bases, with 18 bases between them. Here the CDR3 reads CASSPRAQGGETQYF. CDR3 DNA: TGCGCCAGCAGCCCTAGGGCACAGGGAGGGGAGACCCAGTACTTC.

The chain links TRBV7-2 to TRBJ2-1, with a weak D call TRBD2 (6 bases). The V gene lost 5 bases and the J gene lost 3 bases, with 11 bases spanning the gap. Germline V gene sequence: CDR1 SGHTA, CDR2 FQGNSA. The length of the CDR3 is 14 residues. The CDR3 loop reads CASSPGSFYNEQFF. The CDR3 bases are TGTGCCAGCAGCCCCGGGAGCTTCTACAATGAGCAGTTCTTC.

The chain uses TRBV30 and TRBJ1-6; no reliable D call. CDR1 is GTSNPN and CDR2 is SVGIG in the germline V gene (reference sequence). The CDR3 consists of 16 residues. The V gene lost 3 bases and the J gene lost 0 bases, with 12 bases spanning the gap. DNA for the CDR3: TGTGCCTGGAGGAGAGGCGGGAGCTCCTATAATTCACCCCTCCACTTT. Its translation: CAWRRGGSSYNSPLHF.

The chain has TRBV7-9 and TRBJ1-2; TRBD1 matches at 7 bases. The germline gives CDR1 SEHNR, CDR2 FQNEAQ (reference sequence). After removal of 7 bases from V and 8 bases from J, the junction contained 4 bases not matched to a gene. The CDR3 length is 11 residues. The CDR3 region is CASTTGSGYTF. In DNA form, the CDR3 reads TGTGCCAGCACGACAGGGAGCGGCTACACCTTC.

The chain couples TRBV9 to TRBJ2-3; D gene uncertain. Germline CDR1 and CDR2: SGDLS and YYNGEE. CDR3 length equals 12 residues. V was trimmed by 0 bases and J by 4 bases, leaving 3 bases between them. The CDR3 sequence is CASSVDSDTQYF. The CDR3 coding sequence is TGTGCCAGCAGCGTAGACTCAGATACGCAGTATTTT.

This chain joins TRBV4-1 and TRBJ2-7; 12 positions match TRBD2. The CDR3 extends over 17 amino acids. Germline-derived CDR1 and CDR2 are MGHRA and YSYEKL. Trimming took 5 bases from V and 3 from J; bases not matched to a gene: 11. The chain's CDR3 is CASSFGPRTSGDYEQYF. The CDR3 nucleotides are TGCGCCAGCAGCTTCGGGCCCCGGACTAGCGGGGACTACGAGCAGTACTTC.

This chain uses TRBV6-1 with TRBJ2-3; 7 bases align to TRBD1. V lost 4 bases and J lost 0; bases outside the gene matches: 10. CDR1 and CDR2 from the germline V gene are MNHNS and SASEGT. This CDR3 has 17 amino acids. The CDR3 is CASSVKYTGASTDTQYF. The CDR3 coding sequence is TGTGCCAGCAGTGTAAAATATACAGGGGCTAGCACAGATACGCAGTATTTT.

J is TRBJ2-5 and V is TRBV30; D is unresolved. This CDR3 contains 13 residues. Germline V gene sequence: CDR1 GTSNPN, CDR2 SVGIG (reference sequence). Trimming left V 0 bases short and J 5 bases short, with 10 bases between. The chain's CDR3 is CAWSVSFQETQYF. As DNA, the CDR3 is TGTGCCTGGAGTGTAAGTTTTCAGGAGACCCAGTACTTC.

Here the CDR3 DNA reads TGTGCCAGCAGCCTCTCCGGGACAGGAGAAGCTGGCTACACCTTC. It yields the protein CASSLSGTGEAGYTF. The chain employs TRBV7-2 and TRBJ1-2; 8 nucleotides align to TRBD1. The germline V gene has CDR1 SGHTA and CDR2 FQGNSA. Germline trimming cut 5 bases from V and 7 bases from J; bases unmatched to any gene: 12. The CDR3 sequence is 15 residues long.

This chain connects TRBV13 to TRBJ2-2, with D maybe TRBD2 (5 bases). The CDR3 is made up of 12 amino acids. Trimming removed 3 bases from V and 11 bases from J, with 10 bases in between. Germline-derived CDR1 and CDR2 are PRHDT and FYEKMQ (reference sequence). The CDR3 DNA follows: TGTGCCAGCAGCTTGGACTTCCAAGAGCTGTTTTTT. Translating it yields CASSLDFQELFF. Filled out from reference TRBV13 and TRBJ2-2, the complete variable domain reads AAGVIQSPRHLIKEKRETATLKCYPIPRHDTVYWYQQGPGQDPQFLISFYEKMQSDKGSIPDRFSAQQFSDYHSELNMSSLELGDSALYFCASSLDFQELFFGEGSRLTVL.

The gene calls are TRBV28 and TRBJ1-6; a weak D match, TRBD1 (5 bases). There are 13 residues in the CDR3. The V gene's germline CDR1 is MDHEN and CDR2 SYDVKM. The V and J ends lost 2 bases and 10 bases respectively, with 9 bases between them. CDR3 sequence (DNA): TGTGCCAGCAGTTTAGAACCAGGGTCACCCCTCCACTTT. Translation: CASSLEPGSPLHF.

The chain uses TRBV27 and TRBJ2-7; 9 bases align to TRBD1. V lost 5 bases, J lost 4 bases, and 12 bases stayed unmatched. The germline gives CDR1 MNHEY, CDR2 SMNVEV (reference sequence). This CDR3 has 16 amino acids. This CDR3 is CASSNHRDRVLYEQYF. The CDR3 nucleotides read TGTGCCAGCAGTAACCATCGGGACAGGGTGTTGTACGAGCAGTACTTC.

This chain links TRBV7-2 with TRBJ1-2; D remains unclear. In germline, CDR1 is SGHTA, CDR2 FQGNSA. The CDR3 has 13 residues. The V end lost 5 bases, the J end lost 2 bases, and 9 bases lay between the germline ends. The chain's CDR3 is CASSVGPNYGYTF. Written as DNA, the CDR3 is TGTGCCAGCAGCGTGGGCCCAAACTATGGCTACACCTTC. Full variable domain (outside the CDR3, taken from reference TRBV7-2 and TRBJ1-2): GAGVSQSPSNKVTEKGKDVELRCDPISGHTALYWYRQSLGQGLEFLIYFQGNSAPDKSGLPSDRFSAERTGGSVSTLTIQRTQQEDSAVYLCASSVGPNYGYTFGSGTRLTVV.